Following are 30 T cell receptor beta chains from one sample sequenced in a study of blood T cell repertoires in COVID-19. Profiled with immunoSEQ multiplex PCR; TCRdb holds only in-frame clones, not every one. The table has about 260,000 clones, 85% seen once. Sequenced: peripheral blood. These receptors were collected from a human donor in a cohort sampled during active COVID-19.

The chain combines TRBV6-1 with TRBJ2-7, with TRBD2 identical over 11 bases. J was trimmed by 6 bases and V by 2 bases; bases with no gene match: 6. Germline V gene lookup returns CDR1 MNHNS and CDR2 SASEGT. This CDR3 comprises 15 residues. This CDR3 is CASSELLAGAREQYF. The DNA for the CDR3 is TGTGCCAGCAGTGAATTACTAGCGGGAGCACGCGAGCAGTACTTC.

This clone was picked up one time. The J gene is TRBJ2-7, the V gene TRBV6-5, with D unclear. This CDR3 spans 15 amino acids. From germline, CDR1 is MNHEY and CDR2 SVGAGI. V was cut by 7 bases and J by 0 bases, with 16 bases left in between. CDR3 sequence (DNA): TGTGCCAGCACCCAATGGGCTTCATCCTCCTACGAGCAGTACTTC. Protein product: CASTQWASSSYEQYF.

This clone was seen once. V is TRBV28 and J is TRBJ2-1; 11 bases are a match to TRBD1. Germline trimming cut 5 bases from V and 6 bases from J; bases unmatched to any gene: 6. The CDR3 totals 15 residues. The germline V gene has CDR1 MDHEN and CDR2 SYDVKM. The CDR3 nucleotides are TGTGCCAGCAGTGGAGGACAGGGGGCCGGCAATGAGCAGTTCTTC. Its protein product is CASSGGQGAGNEQFF.

The rearrangement joins TRBV6-5 to TRBJ1-4; D call uncertain. CDR3 size: 12 residues. CDR1 and CDR2 from the germline V gene are MNHEY and SVGAGI. Trimming pared 8 bases from V and 4 bases from J, leaving 8 bases between. CDR3 loop: CASSLFNEKLFF. The CDR3 DNA follows: TGTGCCAGCTCTCTATTTAATGAAAAACTGTTTTTT.

This clone was picked up a small number of times. Other nucleotide sequences from this sample produce the same CDR3. V and J are TRBV18 and TRBJ2-4, with 7 bases that match TRBD2. This CDR3 is 18 amino acids long. V was clipped by 2 bases and J by 2 bases; unmatched bases: 12. Germline V gene data show CDR1 as KGHSH and CDR2 as LQKENI. The chain's CDR3 is CASSPTVGGPFTKNIQYF. In DNA form, the CDR3 reads TGTGCCAGCTCACCAACGGTGGGAGGGCCATTTACCAAAAACATTCAGTACTTC.

This chain joins TRBV5-1 and TRBJ2-1; 7 bases align to TRBD1. Germline-derived CDR1 and CDR2 are SGHRS and YFSETQ. V lost 0 bases and J lost 8; bases outside the gene matches: 8. This CDR3 is 15 amino acids long. The CDR3 is CASSLGRGRKDEQFF. The CDR3 nucleotides read TGCGCCAGCAGCTTGGGAAGGGGGCGAAAGGATGAGCAGTTCTTC.

The genes are TRBV28 and TRBJ2-3, with 12 bases fitting TRBD1. This CDR3 is built from 14 residues. Germline lookup yields CDR1 MDHEN and CDR2 SYDVKM. V was pared by 6 bases and J by 6 bases, with 4 bases of the junction left unmatched. The CDR3 reads CASRGTGGPDTQYF. CDR3 DNA sequence: TGTGCCAGCAGAGGGACAGGGGGCCCGGATACGCAGTATTTT.

This clone was seen a handful of times. This chain uses TRBV18 with TRBJ1-1; 10 positions agree with TRBD1. Germline lookup yields CDR1 KGHSH and CDR2 LQKENI. V trimming: 6 bases; J trimming: 0 bases; junction bases outside the gene matches: 7. The CDR3 length is 16 residues. The CDR3 reads CASSDRGGQVNTEAFF. CDR3 DNA: TGTGCCAGCTCGGACAGGGGGGGTCAAGTGAACACTGAAGCTTTCTTT.

J is TRBJ1-4 and V is TRBV4-3; unclear D gene. The CDR3 is made up of 14 amino acids. The germline V gene has CDR1 LGHNA and CDR2 YSLEER. Trimming cost V 5 bases and J 5 bases, with 12 bases left between them. The CDR3 reads CASSKTMTNEKLFF. CDR3 nucleotide sequence: TGCGCCAGCAGCAAAACGATGACAAATGAAAAACTGTTTTTT.

The gene calls are TRBV28 and TRBJ1-3; TRBD1 is a possible D gene (6 bases). The CDR3 contains 18 residues. V shed 7 bases and J shed 0 bases, with 22 bases lying between them. Germline-derived CDR1 and CDR2 are MDHEN and SYDVKM. CDR3 region: CASTSWGPRTSSGNTIYF. In DNA form, the CDR3 reads TGTGCCAGCACCTCGTGGGGGCCACGGACGTCCTCTGGAAACACCATATATTTT.

This clone has a handful of counts. The chain employs TRBV6-2 or TRBV6-3 and TRBJ1-1; a possible D gene is TRBD1 (5 bases). This CDR3 spans 15 amino acids. V was pared by 0 bases and J by 5 bases, with 13 bases between. Germline V gene data show CDR1 as MNHEY and CDR2 as SVGEGT. The CDR3 sequence is CASSYSGQGSTEAFF. The CDR3 bases are TGTGCCAGCAGTTACTCTGGTCAGGGTTCAACTGAAGCTTTCTTT.

The V and J genes are TRBV18 and TRBJ1-3, with D hard to call. Germline V gene lookup returns CDR1 KGHSH and CDR2 LQKENI. Trimming shortened V by 3 bases and J by 1 base, and 13 bases separated the two germline ends. The CDR3 has 16 amino acids. Here the CDR3 reads CASSPAHIRSGNTIYF. CDR3 coding DNA: TGTGCCAGCTCACCCGCACACATACGTTCTGGAAACACCATATATTTT.

The V and J genes are TRBV6-5 and TRBJ2-2, with 7 bases lining up with TRBD2. The CDR3 length is 15 residues. The trim removed 7 bases at V and 8 bases at J, leaving 13 bases unmatched. Germline CDR1 MNHEY, CDR2 SVGAGI. The CDR3 is CASKPTTSPSGELFF. As DNA, the CDR3 is TGTGCCAGCAAGCCCACGACTAGCCCCTCGGGGGAGCTGTTTTTT.

Points on this clone: Other DNA sequences in this specimen translate into the identical CDR3. CDR3 loop: CASSSTGNTEAFF. The DNA of the CDR3 is TGCGCCAGCAGTTCCACAGGGAACACTGAAGCTTTCTTT. V is TRBV5-1 and J is TRBJ1-1; tentatively, D is TRBD1 (5 bases). CDR1 SGHRS and CDR2 YFSETQ come from the germline V gene. Trimming cost V 5 bases and J 1 base, with 9 bases left between them. This CDR3 has 13 amino acids.

The rearrangement links TRBV11-2 to TRBJ2-1; TRBD1 matches 7 bases. The CDR3 extends over 15 amino acids. V shed 5 bases, J shed 9 bases, and the junction held 13 bases outside the gene matches. Germline V lookup: CDR1 SGHAT, CDR2 FQNNGV. The CDR3 nucleotides are TGTGCCAGCAGCCTCGGAGCGAACAGGGGCACTGAGCAGTTCTTC. The encoded protein is CASSLGANRGTEQFF.

The chain combines TRBV7-9 with TRBJ1-1; 7 positions agree with TRBD1. This CDR3 has 14 residues. V dropped 6 bases and J dropped 3; count of bases not matched to a gene: 7. In germline, CDR1 is SEHNR, CDR2 FQNEAQ (reference sequence). CDR3 in amino acids: CASRSSGGDTEAFF. CDR3 sequence (DNA): TGTGCCAGCAGATCGTCAGGGGGAGACACTGAAGCTTTCTTT.

V gene TRBV2 combines with J gene TRBJ2-3; 8 bases agree with TRBD2. The V and J ends lost 6 bases and 4 bases, in that order; junction bases with no gene match: 3. CDR1 is SNHLY, CDR2 FYNNEI, per germline. The CDR3 runs to 13 residues. This CDR3 reads CASRRGAADTQYF. In nucleotides, the CDR3 is TGTGCCAGCAGGCGGGGGGCGGCAGATACGCAGTATTTT.

The rearrangement joins TRBV3-1 (or the pseudogene TRBV3-2) to TRBJ2-7, with D tentatively TRBD1 (5 bases). V gave up 4 bases and J gave up 4 bases, with 17 bases separating them. This CDR3 comprises 15 residues. The germline V gene encodes CDR1 LGHDT and CDR2 YNNKEL (reference sequence). The CDR3 is CASSPGPFWGYEQYF. In nucleotides, the CDR3 is TGTGCCAGCAGCCCAGGGCCTTTTTGGGGTTACGAGCAGTACTTC.

The V call is TRBV19, the J call TRBJ2-2, with TRBD1 matching 9 bases. The CDR3 consists of 17 residues. Trimming at V came to 5 bases and at J to 0 bases, leaving 7 bases not matched to a gene. CDR1 is LNHDA and CDR2 is SQIVND in the germline V gene (reference sequence). CDR3 nucleotides: TGTGCCAGTAGTTCATACGACAGGGGGACGAACACCGGGGAGCTGTTTTTT. This codes for CASSSYDRGTNTGELFF.

This clone was seen just once. V usage is TRBV7-2 and J usage is TRBJ2-5; 8 positions match TRBD2. This CDR3 region has 17 residues. J gave up 4 bases and V 0 bases, and 10 bases lay outside the gene matches. Germline V gives CDR1 SGHTA, CDR2 FQGNSA. The DNA of the CDR3 is TGTGCCAGCAGCTTAGCAGGGACTAGGTCCCGTTCAGAGACCCAGTACTTC. It is translated as CASSLAGTRSRSETQYF.

This clone came up once. This sequence joins TRBV7-2 and TRBJ1-4, with 9 positions matching TRBD1. The CDR3 is made up of 15 amino acids. In germline, CDR1 is SGHTA, CDR2 FQGNSA. V trimming: 5 bases; J trimming: 10 bases; junction bases outside the gene matches: 11. The CDR3 loop is CASSLGQGQGGKLFF. CDR3 DNA sequence: TGTGCCAGCAGCCTAGGACAGGGACAGGGAGGAAAACTGTTTTTT.

The genes are TRBV7-8 and TRBJ2-3; 14 bases are a match to TRBD2. CDR3 length equals 17 residues. Germline V lookup: CDR1 SGHVS, CDR2 FQNEAQ. The J segment lost 3 bases and the V segment lost 0 bases, leaving 2 bases of the junction unmatched. CDR3 protein: CASSLARTSGRTDTQYF. The CDR3 DNA follows: TGTGCCAGCAGCTTAGCTAGGACTAGCGGGAGGACAGATACGCAGTATTTT.

The chain combines TRBV27 with TRBJ1-1, with 7 nucleotides matching TRBD1. This CDR3 contains 14 residues. The germline gives CDR1 MNHEY, CDR2 SMNVEV (reference sequence). The V gene end was trimmed by 0 bases and the J gene end by 6 bases; junction bases not matched to a gene: 4. The CDR3 DNA is TGTGCCAGCAGTTTATCGGAGGGGGCAGCTGAAGCTTTCTTT. Amino acids: CASSLSEGAAEAFF.

This clone appeared once. CDR3 nucleotide sequence: TGTGCCAGTAGTTGGTCAGGGGGCATAGATACGCAGTATTTT. Protein: CASSWSGGIDTQYF. The V and J genes are TRBV19 and TRBJ2-3, with 8 bases fitting TRBD1. V was clipped by 5 bases and J by 5 bases; unmatched bases: 6. Germline lookup yields CDR1 LNHDA and CDR2 SQIVND (reference sequence). The CDR3 length is 14 residues.

The rearrangement joins TRBV27 to TRBJ2-7, with a weak D call TRBD1 (5 bases). The CDR3 covers 16 residues. Germline CDR1 and CDR2: MNHEY and SMNVEV (reference sequence). V was pared by 0 bases and J by 4 bases, with 16 bases between. CDR3 region: CASSLSRSGRAYEQYF. CDR3 coding DNA: TGTGCCAGCAGTTTATCCCGGTCGGGCAGGGCATACGAGCAGTACTTC.

This chain uses TRBV2 with TRBJ1-2, with D unresolved. The CDR3 has 14 amino acids. Germline V gives CDR1 SNHLY, CDR2 FYNNEI. Deletions cut 0 bases from V and 9 bases from J, with 14 bases between. CDR3 amino acids: CASSEASRFGSYTF. CDR3 bases: TGTGCCAGCAGTGAAGCGTCGCGGTTTGGTAGCTACACCTTC.

The genes are TRBV19 and TRBJ1-4, with TRBD1 as a possible D gene (6 bases). V lost 7 bases to trimming and J lost 0 bases, with 21 bases between them. The germline V gene encodes CDR1 LNHDA and CDR2 SQIVND (reference sequence). The CDR3 has 18 residues. The CDR3 nucleotides are TGTGCCAGTAACCGACAGGCCACCCCCCTTGCAACTAATGAAAAACTGTTTTTT. Its protein is CASNRQATPLATNEKLFF.

The chain couples TRBV28 to TRBJ1-5, with 7 bases fitting TRBD1. The CDR3 is 16 amino acids. The J segment lost 2 bases and the V segment lost 6 bases, leaving 10 bases of the junction unmatched. CDR1 and CDR2 from the germline V gene are MDHEN and SYDVKM. The CDR3 loop reads CASRVQTGFGNQPQHF. DNA of the CDR3: TGTGCCAGCAGAGTCCAGACAGGGTTTGGCAATCAGCCCCAGCATTTT.

The chain joins TRBV2 to TRBJ1-5, with TRBD1 matching over 9 bases. The CDR3 runs to 16 residues. Per germline, CDR1 SNHLY and CDR2 FYNNEI. The V segment lost 9 bases and the J segment 0 bases; nucleotides outside the gene matches: 9. CDR3 amino acids: CASTGDRALSNQPQHF. CDR3 coding DNA: TGTGCCAGTACCGGGGACAGGGCTCTTAGCAATCAGCCCCAGCATTTT.

Remarks on this clone: The same CDR3 can be traced to other DNA sequences in this sample. The rearrangement uses TRBV5-4 and TRBJ2-7, with TRBD2 matching over 7 bases. CDR3 length equals 15 residues. V shed 1 base and J 1 base; nucleotides not matched to a gene: 5. The V gene's germline CDR1 is SGHNT and CDR2 YYREEE (reference sequence). The CDR3 sequence is CASSLSSGPSYEQYF. DNA for the CDR3: TGTGCCAGCAGCTTGTCTAGCGGTCCTTCCTACGAGCAGTACTTC.